This TCR beta chain emerged from a study of T cells after yellow fever vaccination. In TCRdb, the 5' RACE reads were re-called with MiXCR into one record per CDR3 protein. The data contain roughly 310,000 distinct CDR3 sequences, 8.5% to 10% of them singletons. In germline, CDR1 is SGHTA, CDR2 FQGTGA. J was trimmed by 4 bases and V by 4 bases; bases with no gene match: 3. CDR3 size: 14 residues. This sample comprised PBMCs, obtained on the day of the first yellow fever vaccination. The TCR originated in a man younger than 35 who received the YFV17D yellow fever vaccine. The chain carries TRBV7-3 and TRBJ2-2; 7 bases align to TRBD1. The CDR3 coding sequence is TGTGCCAGCAGCTCACAGGGGATCACCGGGGAGCTGTTTTTT. Amino acid sequence: CASSSQGITGELFF.